The 15 T cell receptor beta chains reported below all come from one sample, sequenced in a study of shared clonotypes between healthy human individuals. Profiling relied on immunoSEQ multiplex PCR, and the TCRdb table lists in-frame clones only, not all of them. The top ten clones hold over 1% of a sample with about 1,500,000 clones, around 95% of them seen once. The sample consisted of naive CD4+ T cells sorted from blood. Subset described: CD45RA+ positively selected. All receptors derive from a man aged 25 to 40 in good health.

The chain uses TRBV28 and TRBJ1-1; D unclear. V lost 4 bases to trimming and J lost 0 bases, with 6 bases between them. The CDR3 is 13 amino acids. Per germline, CDR1 MDHEN and CDR2 SYDVKM. The CDR3 DNA follows: TGTGCCAGCAGTTCTCATATGAACACTGAAGCTTTCTTT. Amino acid sequence: CASSSHMNTEAFF.

About this clone itself: At the DNA level, this CDR3 is encoded by other sequences in the same sample as well. The chain recombines TRBV7-2 with TRBJ2-1; D gene unclear. Germline CDR1 and CDR2: SGHTA and FQGNSA. Trimming took 2 bases from V and 3 from J, leaving 8 bases between them. This CDR3 contains 14 residues. CDR3 sequence reads: CASSLRGRYNEQFF. CDR3 DNA: TGTGCCAGCAGCTTACGTGGACGCTACAATGAGCAGTTCTTC.

V gene TRBV6-1 combines with J gene TRBJ2-3; 10 bases align to TRBD2. This CDR3 is 15 amino acids long. The V and J ends lost 8 bases and 0 bases, in that order; junction bases with no gene match: 5. Germline V lookup: CDR1 MNHNS, CDR2 SASEGT. This CDR3 reads CASAGLAASTDTQYF. CDR3 in DNA: TGTGCCAGCGCCGGACTAGCGGCTAGCACAGATACGCAGTATTTT.

This rearrangement joins TRBV6-5 to TRBJ2-1, with a weak D call TRBD2 (6 bases). Germline values: CDR1 MNHEY, CDR2 SVGAGI. V gave up 0 bases and J gave up 4 bases, with 10 bases separating them. The CDR3 is 15 residues long. CDR3 nucleotide sequence: TGTGCCAGCAGTTACTCGGCTAGCGCGTACAATGAGCAGTTCTTC. It yields the protein CASSYSASAYNEQFF.

This chain links TRBV11-1 with TRBJ2-7; 7 nucleotides match TRBD1. CDR1 SGHAT and CDR2 FQDESV come from the germline V gene (reference sequence). The V and J ends lost 3 bases and 6 bases, in that order; junction bases with no gene match: 5. This CDR3 comprises 13 residues. CDR3 in DNA: TGTGCCAGCAGCTTGGAAACAGGGGTCGAGCAGTACTTC. It encodes CASSLETGVEQYF. Filled out from reference TRBV11-1 and TRBJ2-7, the complete variable domain reads EAEVAQSPRYKITEKSQAVAFWCDPISGHATLYWYRQILGQGPELLVQFQDESVVDDSQLPKDRFSAERLKGVDSTLKIQPAELGDSAMYLCASSLETGVEQYFGPGTRLTVT.

The J gene is TRBJ2-7, the V gene TRBV5-1; the match to TRBD1 covers 12 bases. CDR3 length: 16 amino acids. Germline V gives CDR1 SGHRS, CDR2 YFSETQ. J lost 5 bases, V lost 0 bases, and 6 bases had no gene match. The CDR3, as DNA: TGCGCCAGCAGCTTGGTTTCGGGACAGGGGGCTAACGAGCAGTACTTC. Translating it yields CASSLVSGQGANEQYF.

The chain is built from TRBV7-8 and TRBJ2-2; TRBD2 agrees at 7 bases. Trimming at V came to 0 bases and at J to 7 bases, leaving 8 bases not matched to a gene. Germline CDR1 and CDR2: SGHVS and FQNEAQ. This CDR3 is 16 amino acids long. The CDR3 DNA sequence: TGTGCCAGCAGCTTAGCGGTGGGAGGGCCGGTCGGGGAGCTGTTTTTT. This sequence encodes CASSLAVGGPVGELFF.

CDR3 sequence reads: CAITRDRDRDGYTF. CDR3 bases: TGTGCCATCACCCGGGACCGAGACAGGGACGGCTACACCTTC. The chain links TRBV10-3 to TRBJ1-2, with TRBD1 matching 7 bases. CDR3 size: 14 residues. In germline, CDR1 is ENHRY, CDR2 SYGVKD. With 7 bases clipped from V and 8 bases from J, the junction kept 13 bases outside the gene matches.

The V call is TRBV30, the J call TRBJ2-5, with 9 bases identical to TRBD1. Germline CDR1 reads GTSNPN; CDR2 reads SVGIG (reference sequence). The CDR3 extends over 14 amino acids. The trim removed 0 bases at V and 5 bases at J, leaving 4 bases unmatched. The CDR3 region is CAWSVQGAGETQYF. CDR3 sequence (DNA): TGTGCCTGGAGTGTACAGGGGGCTGGTGAGACCCAGTACTTC. Full variable domain (remainder filled in from reference TRBV30 and TRBJ2-5): SQTIHQWPATLVQPVGSPLSLECTVEGTSNPNLYWYRQAAGRGLQLLFYSVGIGQISSEVPQNLSASRPQDRQFILSSKKLLLSDSGFYLCAWSVQGAGETQYFGPGTRLLVL.

CDR3 loop: CASSLAHLEPRVNEQFF. In DNA form, the CDR3 reads TGTGCCAGCAGTCTAGCCCACCTAGAACCGAGGGTCAATGAGCAGTTCTTC. The chain is built from TRBV7-9 and TRBJ2-1; D is perhaps TRBD2 (5 bases). Per germline, CDR1 SEHNR and CDR2 FQNEAQ (reference sequence). The V and J ends lost 6 bases and 6 bases respectively, with 24 bases between them. This CDR3 region has 17 residues.

The CDR3 DNA is TGTGCCAGCAGTCGCATCCTACCATCCGGGGCCAACGTCCTGACTTTC. It specifies CASSRILPSGANVLTF. The V and J genes are TRBV27 and TRBJ2-6; no reliable D call. This CDR3 is built from 16 residues. CDR1 is MNHEY, CDR2 SMNVEV, per germline (reference sequence). V lost 5 bases, J lost 4 bases, and 15 bases lay in between.

V is TRBV10-3 and J is TRBJ1-3, with D uncertain. V was clipped by 5 bases and J by 1 base, with 12 bases between them. In germline, CDR1 is ENHRY, CDR2 SYGVKD. The CDR3 contains 15 residues. CDR3 sequence (DNA): TGTGCCATCAGTCGTACCAGAGATTCTGGAAACACCATATATTTT. Protein: CAISRTRDSGNTIYF.

The genes are TRBV9 and TRBJ1-3; TRBD1 matches 8 bases. This CDR3 is built from 15 residues. CDR1 and CDR2 from the germline V gene are SGDLS and YYNGEE. Germline trimming cut 0 bases from V and 5 bases from J; bases unmatched to any gene: 4. CDR3 region: CASSVGRGLRNTIYF. For the CDR3, the DNA is TGTGCCAGCAGCGTAGGCAGGGGGCTGCGAAACACCATATATTTT.

V gene TRBV19 combines with J gene TRBJ2-7; D perhaps matches TRBD2 (6 bases). The germline gives CDR1 LNHDA, CDR2 SQIVND (reference sequence). CDR3 length: 14 amino acids. V was clipped by 3 bases and J by 3 bases, with 12 bases between them. As DNA, the CDR3 is TGTGCCAGTAGTATCGCGGGGCTCCACTACGAGCAGTACTTC. Translated, it gives CASSIAGLHYEQYF.

This chain links TRBV19 with TRBJ2-7, with TRBD1 as a possible D gene (6 bases). The V gene lost 7 bases and the J gene lost 7 bases, with 32 bases spanning the gap. From germline, CDR1 is LNHDA and CDR2 SQIVND (reference sequence). The CDR3 covers 18 residues. The CDR3 spells CASTQAFGRGTKVWEQYF. The CDR3 DNA reads TGTGCCAGTACTCAGGCCTTTGGACGAGGGACAAAGGTATGGGAGCAGTACTTC.